This is a list of T cell receptor beta chains from one sample in a study of blood T cell repertoires in COVID-19. Sequenced by immunoSEQ multiplex PCR; TCRdb stores in-frame clones only, minus some. The sample gives about 400,000 clones, about 90% of which show up once; 2.5% to 3% is in the top ten. The sample taken for sequencing was PBMCs or T cells enriched from blood (not recorded which). The receptors stem from a woman aged 25 to 39 who had recovered from COVID-19. Both conserved end residues are part of each CDR3. The order of the fields is V gene, J gene, CDR3 protein.

TRBV19	TRBJ1-2	CASRFGQGSWGYTF
TRBV27	TRBJ1-5	CASSLRRNQPQHF
TRBV19	TRBJ1-1	CASSPGGVNTEAFF
TRBV3-1/TRBV3-2	TRBJ2-7	CASSPTNAIAGGGEQYF
TRBV2	TRBJ2-1	CASRSLAGLHNEQFF
TRBV11-2	TRBJ2-7	CASSLLTGGQTYEQYF
TRBV28	TRBJ1-1	CASSLYNTEAFF
TRBV5-1	TRBJ2-4	CASSLAQGAKNIQYF
TRBV5-1	TRBJ2-2	CASSFGAGASTGELFF
TRBV5-4	TRBJ1-5	CASSPDPTANQPQHF
TRBV14	TRBJ1-5	CASSFGQVRQPQHF
TRBV30	TRBJ1-2	CAWSIGSYGYTF
TRBV6-1	TRBJ1-5	CASSEGTGSLNQPQHF
TRBV9	TRBJ2-1	CASSVVSSGSDEQFF
TRBV27	TRBJ2-2	CASSFLAEANTGELFF
TRBV6-6	TRBJ2-2	CASDRGNTGELFF
TRBV30	TRBJ2-7	CAWTRGGYEQYF
TRBV24-1	TRBJ2-6	CATSDSGLAGANVLTF
TRBV3-1/TRBV3-2	TRBJ1-2	CASTQVGSLGYTF
TRBV4-1	TRBJ2-1	CASSQVAGPTTYNEQFF
TRBV27	TRBJ1-3	CASSSAGSGNTIYF
TRBV18	TRBJ1-2	CASSPATENYGYTF
TRBV7-2	TRBJ2-3	CASSLLAGYTDTQYF
TRBV18	TRBJ1-1	CASSPGNRVEAFF
TRBV6-5	TRBJ1-1	CASSLQGFGTEAFF
TRBV10-3	TRBJ2-1	CAIIKLGLAGYNEQFF
TRBV4-1	TRBJ2-7	CASSQVDSYEQYF
TRBV12-1	TRBJ2-1	CASSPPLAGTNEQFF
TRBV19	TRBJ2-1	CASSIGGVDYNEQFF
TRBV10-3	TRBJ2-5	CAISEQGGEETQYF
TRBV28	TRBJ1-4	CASSTRTGNEKLFF
TRBV2	TRBJ1-3	CASSLDGTVSGNTIYF
TRBV4-2	TRBJ2-7	CASSQDPSSYEQYF
TRBV27	TRBJ1-2	CASKLGRSNYGYTF
TRBV28	TRBJ2-2	CASNRGGSGELFF
TRBV2	TRBJ2-5	CASSGGLATQYF
TRBV5-4	TRBJ1-2	CASSPDREGYGYTF
TRBV28	TRBJ2-3	CASSPPGLPTDTQYF
TRBV9	TRBJ2-7	CASSPDRVDEQYF
TRBV11-2	TRBJ1-1	CASSLNHPNTEAFF
TRBV5-4	TRBJ1-1	CASRIGGGTEAFF
TRBV7-2	TRBJ2-5	CASSLPQRGGRQETQYF
TRBV6-1	TRBJ1-2	CASSEAETGYGGYTF
TRBV6-1	TRBJ1-5	CASSDRGLGNQPQHF
TRBV25-1	TRBJ1-3	CASSEPKSSGNTIYF
TRBV5-1	TRBJ2-7	CASSATSGRLYEQYF
TRBV19	TRBJ1-2	CASSKRPGQGAGYTF
TRBV5-1	TRBJ1-4	CASTPGQGSEKLFF
TRBV7-2	TRBJ1-3	CASSPDRSSGNTIYF
TRBV7-9	TRBJ2-2	CASSQRQGRSGELFF
TRBV5-1	TRBJ1-5	CASSFAGGMPQHF
TRBV5-1	TRBJ1-5	CASSPGTGSNQPQHF
TRBV6-5	TRBJ2-1	CASRGEDYHNEQFF
TRBV28	TRBJ2-7	CASSSHSGRAVHEQYF
TRBV14	TRBJ2-7	CASSQDSHSTYEQYF
TRBV9	TRBJ1-6	CASSVGEGRNNSPLHF
TRBV27	TRBJ2-7	CASSLSGTGVSYEQYF
TRBV2	TRBJ2-7	CASSGWTGGRGEQYF
TRBV13	TRBJ2-1	CASSSSQANEQFF